This TCR beta chain was retrieved from a study of blood T cell repertoires in COVID-19. About the research overall: Sites in the United States, Italy and Spain provided acute and convalescent COVID-19 samples. PBMCs, B-cell-depleted T cells, or T cells were the source of the cDNA or gDNA that made up the material.

This clone is a singleton in its sample. In the authors' workflow: Using reference gene primer amplification, nucleated cell counts were estimated. Data came from immunoSEQ multiplex PCR; TCRdb stores just in-frame clones and leaves some out. Clonal size and the V and J genes are those of that table, whereas D and trimming came from the DNA. The table lists hundreds of thousands of clones, around four fifths of them singletons. The CDR3 runs 12 residues. Per the germline V gene, CDR1 is SGHTA and CDR2 is FQGNSA. The V end was cut by 5 bases, the J end by 5 bases, with 7 bases between. This chain uses TRBV7-2 with TRBJ1-5; D perhaps matches TRBD1 (5 bases). The sequence came from a woman of 80 years or more with active or convalescent COVID-19. Sequenced sample: peripheral blood. The CDR3 is CASSPRDQPQHF. CDR3 DNA sequence: TGTGCCAGCAGCCCCAGGGATCAGCCCCAGCATTTT.